This section outlines one TCR beta chain sequence together with its context. In the CD4+ fraction, cells were divided into CD45RA+ naive and CD45RA-negative memory subsets. TCRdb's table, derived via immunoSEQ multiplex PCR, lists solely in-frame clones and lacks some. Among millions of clones listed, roughly 94% were seen once. The source of the sample is a study of shared clonotypes between healthy human individuals. The sample comprised naive CD4+ T cells sorted from blood. Subset reported: CD45RA+ positively selected. This TCR was recovered from a man between 18 and 29 years old in good health.

The DNA of the CDR3 is TGTGCCAGCAGCTTACGACTAGCGGGGGCCTTAGATGAGCAGTTCTTC. Its translation is CASSLRLAGALDEQFF. V and J are TRBV11-1 and TRBJ2-1, with 12 bases identical to TRBD2. Germline CDR1 reads SGHAT; CDR2 reads FQDESV (reference sequence). The ends lost 2 bases at V and 8 bases at J; junction bases unmatched: 7. There are 16 residues in the CDR3. The variable domain in full, with the rest retrieved from reference TRBV11-1 and TRBJ2-1, is EAEVAQSPRYKITEKSQAVAFWCDPISGHATLYWYRQILGQGPELLVQFQDESVVDDSQLPKDRFSAERLKGVDSTLKIQPAELGDSAMYLCASSLRLAGALDEQFFGPGTRLTVL.